The sequence of this T cell receptor beta chain was determined in a study of Ad26.COV2.S vaccination and SARS-CoV-2 variants. Study-level information: The study gave Ad26.COV2.S intramuscularly, once or twice 56 days apart.

Worth noting for this clone: Its antigen is unidentified.

This CDR3 comprises 15 residues. Germline V lookup: CDR1 SGHTA, CDR2 FQGNSA. V shed 1 base and J 4 bases; nucleotides not matched to a gene: 3. The sample's treatment: some 20 received Ad26.COV2.S at low or high dose, single or two shots; roughly five received placebo; per-sample allocation not given. Samples were taken on day 63 after the first vaccine or placebo injection. In the vaccine, an Ad26 vector expressed the SARS-CoV-2 spike of the Wuhan strain. General observations from the study: Vaccinated and placebo-treated recipients had similar non-spike TCR breadth.

Clones were sequenced by immunoSEQ multiplex PCR, and TCRdb holds only the in-frame ones, with some missing. Here the sample spans more than 400,000 clones, less than 95% being singletons. The chain joins TRBV7-2 to TRBJ1-4; 7 bases line up with TRBD1. The specimen was peripheral blood, collected in a trial of Ad26.COV2.S vaccine versus placebo. The receptor comes from a person between 18 and 65 years old who received the Ad26.COV2.S COVID-19 vaccine or a placebo. Written as DNA, the CDR3 is TGTGCCAGCAGCTTAGGGCAGGGGGATAATGAAAAACTGTTTTTT. Its protein is CASSLGQGDNEKLFF.